The next 7 T cell receptor beta chains were all read from a single sample in a study of T cell responses to AZD1222 COVID-19 vaccine. Profiled with immunoSEQ multiplex PCR; TCRdb holds only in-frame clones, not every one. The sample has roughly 85,000 clones, less than 90% seen once. The sample consisted of peripheral blood, taken on day 0 of AZD1222 vaccination. The receptor set was obtained from an adult in good health.

The CDR3 sequence is CASSSRQGLVIDEQFF. DNA of the CDR3: TGTGCCAGCAGTTCCCGGCAGGGATTGGTTATTGATGAGCAGTTCTTC. This chain joins TRBV6-5 and TRBJ2-1; maybe TRBD1 (5 bases). Between the trimmed V and J ends, which lost 4 bases and 8 bases, there was a span of 21 bases. The CDR3 sequence is 16 residues long. Per germline, CDR1 MNHEY and CDR2 SVGAGI.

The rearrangement uses TRBV7-2 and TRBJ1-2; D remains unclear. The germline V and J ends were trimmed by 1 base and 4 bases, with 7 bases remaining between them. Per germline, CDR1 SGHTA and CDR2 FQGNSA. The CDR3 is made up of 13 amino acids. In nucleotides, the CDR3 is TGTGCCAGCAGCTTAGACGGACTCTATGGCTACACCTTC. As protein: CASSLDGLYGYTF.

The rearrangement links TRBV27 to TRBJ1-3; D ambiguous. Germline values: CDR1 MNHEY, CDR2 SMNVEV (reference sequence). This CDR3 is built from 15 residues. The V end was cut by 8 bases, the J end by 0 bases, with 14 bases between. CDR3 in DNA: TGTGCCAGCCGCCCGACAAGCAGCTCTGGAAACACCATATATTTT. The encoded protein is CASRPTSSSGNTIYF.

The V call is TRBV10-3, the J call TRBJ2-7, with 8 nucleotides matching TRBD2. The CDR3 consists of 15 residues. Germline loops: CDR1 ENHRY, CDR2 SYGVKD. V lost 6 bases and J lost 0; bases outside the gene matches: 7. CDR3 protein: CAIRGETSGSYEQYF. The CDR3 DNA reads TGTGCCATCAGGGGGGAAACTAGCGGCTCCTACGAGCAGTACTTC.

This clone was recorded only once. The rearrangement uses TRBV12-5 and TRBJ1-1; TRBD1 agrees at 7 bases. From germline, CDR1 is LGHNT and CDR2 FRNRAP. V shed 0 bases, J shed 3 bases, and the junction held 7 bases outside the gene matches. The CDR3 spans 16 residues. DNA of the CDR3: TGTGCTAGTGGTTTGGTAAGCAGGGGGGAGGACACTGAAGCTTTCTTT. Translation: CASGLVSRGEDTEAFF.

Comments on this clone: The same CDR3 can be traced to other DNA sequences in this sample. The genes are TRBV29-1 and TRBJ2-2; D possibly uses TRBD1 or TRBD2 (5 bases each). CDR3 length equals 15 residues. V lost 4 bases and J 2 bases, leaving 14 bases between the germline ends. CDR1 and CDR2 from the germline V gene are SQVTM and ANQGSEA. CDR3 sequence (DNA): TGCAGCGTTGTACCCGGGGCACTTAACACCGGGGAGCTGTTTTTT. Amino acid sequence: CSVVPGALNTGELFF.

The V gene is TRBV19, the J gene TRBJ1-5; tentative D call: TRBD1 (5 bases). Trimming took 0 bases from V and 2 from J, leaving 8 bases between them. This CDR3 has 15 amino acids. Germline CDR1 and CDR2: LNHDA and SQIVND (reference sequence). For the CDR3, the DNA is TGTGCCAGTAGTATAGACCTCAGGGGCAATCAGCCCCAGCATTTT. Protein product: CASSIDLRGNQPQHF.